Listed here are 14 T cell receptor beta chains from one sample, sequenced in a study of blood T cells in healthy people across ages (dated by TCRdb to about 2015). The library was generated by 5' RACE. Reads for this sample came from an Illumina HiSeq 2500. A second roughly 7 to 11 cycle PCR used a sample-barcoded 5' primer and a J-beta primer mix. In TCRdb, the public reads were trimmed at Q25 with fastp and aligned with MiXCR, with productive beta chains retained. CDR3 protein duplicates are merged, each entry listing the most common genes and DNA. The sample yields about 680,000 distinct CDR3 sequences; 45% to 50% were counted once. Roughly 31% of the sample is held by the ten biggest clonotypes. The sample comprised blood. These receptors were collected from a woman aged 55-75 years in good health.

The gene calls are TRBV20-1 and TRBJ2-1; 11 bases are a match to TRBD2. The CDR3 spans 16 residues. In germline, CDR1 is DFQATT, CDR2 SNEGSKA (reference sequence). V trimming: 0 bases; J trimming: 6 bases; junction bases outside the gene matches: 7. The CDR3 nucleotides read TGCAGTGCTAGAGATAGCGGGAGGGGCTGGGGCAATGAGCAGTTCTTC. Protein: CSARDSGRGWGNEQFF.

This clonotype was seen a few times. The CDR3 DNA sequence: TGTGCCAGCAGTGTGGAAAGCGGACAGCGAGCCTACGAGCAGTACTTC. This encodes CASSVESGQRAYEQYF. V and J are TRBV7-8 and TRBJ2-4, with a weak D call TRBD1 (6 bases). The DNA end favors TRBJ2-7, so the J call may be wrong. Germline V gives CDR1 SGHVS, CDR2 FQNEAQ. This CDR3 spans 16 amino acids.

Details on this clonotype: The junction departs from germline at one end; a sequencing error may be responsible. The CDR3 here is CAGSLDGGNTYEQYF. CDR3 DNA: TGTGCCGGCAGCTTGGATGGCGGCAATACCTACGAGCAGTACTTC. The V gene is TRBV5-4, the J gene TRBJ2-7; D remains unclear. The CDR3 runs 15 residues. Germline V gene sequence: CDR1 SGHNT, CDR2 YYREEE (reference sequence).

The chain employs TRBV27 and TRBJ2-7, with 7 bases matching TRBD1. V lost 6 bases and J lost 2; bases outside the gene matches: 7. CDR3 size: 14 residues. Germline CDR1 is MNHEY and CDR2 is SMNVEV (reference sequence). Here the CDR3 DNA reads TGTGCCAGCAGGTCTGTGGGACAGACCTACGAGCAGTACTTC. The encoded protein is CASRSVGQTYEQYF.

Only one count was recorded for this clonotype. The genes are TRBV9 and TRBJ2-7; 8 nucleotides align to TRBD1. This CDR3 has 12 residues. Germline V gene lookup returns CDR1 SGDLS and CDR2 YYNGEE. V lost 3 bases to trimming and J lost 9 bases; unmatched junction nucleotides: 5. The CDR3: CASSATGDGQYF. The CDR3, as DNA: TGTGCCAGCAGCGCGACAGGGGACGGGCAGTACTTC.

This clonotype was counted a few times. V is TRBV29-1 and J is TRBJ1-2; D gene ambiguous. Germline V CDR1 and CDR2: SQVTM, ANQGSEA. Trimming shortened V by 4 bases and J by 6 bases, and 21 bases separated the two germline ends. The CDR3 runs to 15 residues. The CDR3 DNA follows: TGCAGCGTTGTAGGCGGGCTCCCCTATCTGGATGGCTACACCTTC. Its translation: CSVVGGLPYLDGYTF.

The chain is built from TRBV7-2 and TRBJ1-1; the D gene is possibly TRBD1 (5 bases). Germline V gene lookup returns CDR1 SGHTA and CDR2 FQGNSA. Trimming cost V 5 bases and J 6 bases, with 16 bases left between them. This CDR3 comprises 14 residues. CDR3: CASSTVGGVSEAFF. CDR3 coding DNA: TGTGCCAGCAGCACCGTCGGGGGGGTCTCTGAAGCTTTCTTT.

Only a few counts were recorded for this clonotype. The chain carries TRBV29-1 and TRBJ2-3; 7 bases match TRBD2. Germline loops: CDR1 SQVTM, CDR2 ANQGSEA. With V trimmed by 4 bases and J by 2 bases, 12 bases remained unmatched. The CDR3 has 16 residues. DNA for the CDR3: TGCAGCGTTGTAGGTGGGGTAGCGGGTCCCACAGATACGCAGTATTTT. This encodes CSVVGGVAGPTDTQYF.

The rearrangement uses TRBV7-9 and TRBJ2-7; D not resolved. Germline V lookup: CDR1 SEHNR, CDR2 FQNEAQ (reference sequence). V lost 10 bases, J lost 7 bases, and 11 bases lay in between. The length of the CDR3 is 10 residues. CDR3 loop: CATSPREQYF. For the CDR3, the DNA is TGTGCCACCTCGCCGAGGGAGCAGTACTTC.

The chain uses TRBV28 and TRBJ2-5; unclear D gene. Germline V gene data show CDR1 as MDHEN and CDR2 as SYDVKM. The CDR3 spans 15 residues. Deletions cut 3 bases from V and 7 bases from J, with 18 bases between. The CDR3: CASSFPRATAGTQYF. CDR3 bases: TGTGCCAGCAGTTTCCCCCGGGCTACCGCAGGGACCCAGTACTTC.

This clonotype has only a few counts. This chain links TRBV20-1 with TRBJ2-5; D is perhaps TRBD2 (6 bases). This CDR3 has 12 amino acids. Trimming cost V 5 bases and J 2 bases, with 9 bases left between them. The germline gives CDR1 DFQATT, CDR2 SNEGSKA (reference sequence). Here the CDR3 DNA reads TGCAGTGCTTCGGAGGGACAAGAGACCCAGTACTTC. Its translation is CSASEGQETQYF.

This clonotype was seen once. The chain links TRBV3-1 to TRBJ2-1; D uncertain. In germline, CDR1 is LGHDT, CDR2 YNNKEL (reference sequence). The CDR3 runs to 14 residues. V lost 2 bases and J lost 3, with 8 bases in between. The CDR3 bases are TGTGCCAGCAGCCAATTACGATTCTACAATGAGCAGTTCTTC. Amino acids: CASSQLRFYNEQFF.

This clonotype has just a few counts. J is TRBJ2-7 and V is TRBV7-2; TRBD1 matches at 8 bases. CDR1 and CDR2 (germline): SGHTA, FQGNSA. The CDR3 covers 15 residues. The junction had 7 bases not matched to a gene; V was cut back by 4 bases and J by 2 bases. Written as DNA, the CDR3 is TGTGCCAGCAGCTATCCAGGACAGGGTCCCTACGAGCAGTACTTC. This encodes CASSYPGQGPYEQYF.

The V call is TRBV20-1, the J call TRBJ2-1; tentative D call: TRBD2 (5 bases). This CDR3 spans 16 amino acids. The V and J ends lost 0 bases and 4 bases respectively, with 16 bases between them. From germline, CDR1 is DFQATT and CDR2 SNEGSKA (reference sequence). CDR3 bases: TGCAGTGCTAGAGATTTGGCTTTGGGAGTGTACAATGAGCAGTTCTTC. This sequence encodes CSARDLALGVYNEQFF.